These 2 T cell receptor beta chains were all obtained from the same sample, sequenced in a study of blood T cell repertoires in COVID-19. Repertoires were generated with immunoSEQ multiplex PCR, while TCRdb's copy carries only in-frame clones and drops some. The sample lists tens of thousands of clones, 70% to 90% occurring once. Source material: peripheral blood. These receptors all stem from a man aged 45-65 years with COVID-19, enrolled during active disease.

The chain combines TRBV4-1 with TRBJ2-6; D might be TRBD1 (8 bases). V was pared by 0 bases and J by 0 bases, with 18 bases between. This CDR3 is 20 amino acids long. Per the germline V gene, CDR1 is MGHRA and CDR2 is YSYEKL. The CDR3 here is CASSQDRGGTGHSGANVLTF. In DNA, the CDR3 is TGCGCCAGCAGCCAAGATCGGGGAGGGACAGGACACTCTGGGGCCAACGTCCTGACTTTC.

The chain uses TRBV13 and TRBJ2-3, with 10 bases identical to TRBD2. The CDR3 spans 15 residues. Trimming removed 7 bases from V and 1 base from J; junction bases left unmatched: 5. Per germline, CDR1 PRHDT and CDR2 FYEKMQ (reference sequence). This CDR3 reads CASTTGLAGTDTQYF. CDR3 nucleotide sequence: TGTGCCAGCACCACCGGACTAGCGGGCACAGATACGCAGTATTTT.